This is a list of T cell receptor beta chains from one sample in a study of T cell repertoires in cytomegalovirus infection. Their antigens are not known. In TCRdb, the reads were re-called with MiXCR into one record per CDR3 protein. The table has about 920,000 distinct CDR3 sequences, roughly 30% seen once; the top ten hold about an eighth. This material consisted of cultured CD8+ T cells from PBMCs, taken from culture after CMV antigen stimulation. The receptors shown here come from a human donor in good health (CMV status not recorded). Some clones in this sample may be carry-over from other donors' samples. Each CDR3 is given with its conserved first and last residue. The order of the fields is clone size, V gene, D gene, J gene, CDR3 DNA, CDR3 protein. The D gene is left open where the match is weak. Size values are once, few and many counts, or a class for expanded clones, and some rows have none.

few	TRBV7-9	.	TRBJ2-3	TGTGCCAGCAGCTTTGACGGCACAGATACGCAGTATTTT	CASSFDGTDTQYF
.	TRBV5-1	TRBD1	TRBJ2-1	TGCGCCAGCAGCTCTGGGACAGGGGGCTTGAGGAATGAGCAGTTCTTC	CASSSGTGGLRNEQFF
.	TRBV19	.	TRBJ1-5	TGTGCCAGTAGTATAGTAGGAGACCAAGAGCCCCAGCATTTT	CASSIVGDQEPQHF
.	TRBV4-3	TRBD1	TRBJ1-2	TGCGCCAGCAGCCAGGGACAGAGCCTCTATGGCTACACCTTC	CASSQGQSLYGYTF
few	TRBV19	.	TRBJ1-5	TGTGCCAGTACCCCGGCCAGGGGAGGTCAGCCCCAGCATTTT	CASTPARGGQPQHF
many	TRBV11-2	.	TRBJ2-3	TGTGCCAGCAGTGCGTTTGCGGGTATCACAGATACGCAGTATTTT	CASSAFAGITDTQYF
.	TRBV19	.	TRBJ2-1	TGTGCCAGTAGTCTGACCCCGGGGGGCGTTATCGATGAGCAGTTCTTC	CASSLTPGGVIDEQFF
.	TRBV24-1	.	TRBJ2-3	TGTGCCACCAGTGCGGAGCGAAAGAGGATCGATACGCAGTATTTT	CATSAERKRIDTQYF
few	TRBV6-5	.	TRBJ2-7	TGTGCCAGCAGTTACGGGGGACACCCCTACGAGCAGTACTTC	CASSYGGHPYEQYF
.	TRBV27	.	TRBJ1-5	TGTGCCAGCAGTTTGAGGGGGGCGCGTCAGCCCCAGCATTTT	CASSLRGARQPQHF
few	TRBV7-9	TRBD2	TRBJ2-7	TGTGCCAGCAGCGCACCCGGGGGAGCGGGGGGCAACTCCTACGAGCAGTACTTC	CASSAPGGAGGNSYEQYF
few	TRBV27	.	TRBJ1-3	TGTGCCAGCAGTCCGACACCTAGCTCTGGAAACACCATATATTTT	CASSPTPSSGNTIYF
.	TRBV7-8	.	TRBJ2-3	TGTGCCAGCAGCCAAATCTCTAGAACAGATACGCAGTATTTT	CASSQISRTDTQYF
.	TRBV6-6	.	TRBJ2-1	TGTGCCAGCAGCCCTGGACAGACATACAATGAGCAGTTCTTC	CASSPGQTYNEQFF
few	TRBV7-6	.	TRBJ2-5	TGTGCCCTTGGGGCCGACCAAGAGACCCAGTACTTC	CALGADQETQYF
.	TRBV7-9	.	TRBJ2-2	TGTGCCAGCAGGCTTAGGGACTCGGAGCTGTTTTTT	CASRLRDSELFF
.	TRBV7-9	.	TRBJ1-5	TGTGCCAGCCGTGCGGGGGGCAATCAGCCCCAGCATTTT	CASRAGGNQPQHF
few	TRBV6-1	TRBD1	TRBJ1-1	TGTGCCAGCAGTGCCCGACAGGGGGCCCACACTGAAGCTTTCTTT	CASSARQGAHTEAFF
many	TRBV7-2	TRBD2	TRBJ2-1	TGTGCCAGCAGTCTCTCTAGCGGGGGCAATGAGCAGTTCTTC	CASSLSSGGNEQFF
.	TRBV12-3/TRBV12-4	.	TRBJ2-5	TGTGCCAGCAGCGCGCCAGGCTACCAAGAGACCCAGTACTTC	CASSAPGYQETQYF
once	TRBV6-2/TRBV6-3	.	TRBJ2-3	TGTGCCAGCAGGGTACGGGGAACTACGCGCTACACAGATACGCAGTATTTT	CASRVRGTTRYTDTQYF
.	TRBV6-1	.	TRBJ1-1	TGTGCCAGCAAGTGGGACGTCCTATTGAACACTGAAGCTTTCTTT	CASKWDVLLNTEAFF
.	TRBV7-6	TRBD2	TRBJ2-2	TGTGCCAGCAGCTACGGACTAGCGGGGACGGTTCCGAACACCGGGGAGCTGTTTTTT	CASSYGLAGTVPNTGELFF
.	TRBV27	TRBD1	TRBJ1-5	TGTGCCAGCGCCCCGACAGGGCGGATTCAGCCCCAGCATTTT	CASAPTGRIQPQHF
.	TRBV12-3/TRBV12-4	.	TRBJ1-5	TGTGCCAGCAGTATATCAACAGGGTTTCAGCCCCAGCATTTT	CASSISTGFQPQHF
few	TRBV13	.	TRBJ1-6	TGTGCCAGCAGCACCCCGGCAGGGGTTAATTCACCCCTCCACTTT	CASSTPAGVNSPLHF
many	TRBV12-3/TRBV12-4	.	TRBJ2-3	TGTGCCAGCAGACAGGCTAGCACAGATACGCAGTATTTT	CASRQASTDTQYF
.	TRBV28	.	TRBJ2-2	TGTGCCAGCAGTTTTGAGCTGGGGGCAATCGGGGAGCTGTTTTTT	CASSFELGAIGELFF
many	TRBV6-8	.	TRBJ1-1	TGTGCCAGCAGTTACTCGGCAGGTCCTCACACTGAAGCTTTCTTT	CASSYSAGPHTEAFF
.	TRBV28	.	TRBJ2-5	TGTGCCAGCAGTTTTTTATACGAGACCCAGTACTTC	CASSFLYETQYF
.	TRBV9	TRBD2	TRBJ2-1	TGTGCCAGCAGCGAAGCGGGGGTTGGGTACAATGAGCAGTTCTTC	CASSEAGVGYNEQFF
.	TRBV11-2	TRBD1	TRBJ2-1	TGTGCCAGCACCCGACTGACAGGGCCATACAATGAGCAGTTCTTC	CASTRLTGPYNEQFF
.	TRBV5-5	TRBD1	TRBJ2-5	TGTGCCAGCAAGGGACAGAACCAAGAGACCCAGTACTTC	CASKGQNQETQYF
few	TRBV3-1	TRBD2	TRBJ2-1	TGTGCCAGCAGCCCCCTCGGGACTAGCGGGGGGAATGAGCAGTTCTTC	CASSPLGTSGGNEQFF
few	TRBV20-1	.	TRBJ1-6	TGCAGTCCAATCTTCAAGGGGGACCCGGGACTGTCACCCCTCCACTTT	CSPIFKGDPGLSPLHF
.	TRBV25-1	TRBD1	TRBJ1-1	TGTGCCAGCACCTATGGGACAGGGGGGGAAGCTTTCTTT	CASTYGTGGEAFF
.	TRBV27	.	TRBJ1-6	TGTGCCAGCAGTTTGGTGAAAGCTCGGGAATCACCCCTCCACTTT	CASSLVKARESPLHF
few	TRBV10-3	TRBD1	TRBJ2-3	TGTGCCATCAGTGAGTCCGGGACAGCCACAGATACGCAGTATTTT	CAISESGTATDTQYF
few	TRBV5-1	TRBD1	TRBJ2-1	TGCGCCAGCGAGTCATCCGGGACAGCCTACAATGAGCAGTTCTTC	CASESSGTAYNEQFF
.	TRBV5-1	TRBD1	TRBJ1-1	TGCGCCAGCAGCACTAGACAGGGGAACACTGAAGCTTTCTTT	CASSTRQGNTEAFF
.	TRBV7-6	TRBD2	TRBJ2-2	TGTGCCAGCAGCCCCCGTGTTGGCGGGGGAACCGGGGAGCTGTTTTTT	CASSPRVGGGTGELFF
few	TRBV4-3	.	TRBJ2-7	TGCGCCAGCAGCCAGATTGGGGAAGGGGCACTCTCCTACGAGCAGTACTTC	CASSQIGEGALSYEQYF
few	TRBV7-9	.	TRBJ2-5	TGTGCCAGCAGCCCCCGGGACATACAACAAGAGACCCAGTACTTC	CASSPRDIQQETQYF
.	TRBV15	TRBD2	TRBJ2-1	TGTGCCACCAGCACCCGAGAGGCGGGAGACAATGAGCAGTTCTTC	CATSTREAGDNEQFF
.	TRBV7-8	TRBD1	TRBJ1-3	TGTGCCAGCAGCTTCGCTGGACAGGGGCAGGGAAACACCATATATTTT	CASSFAGQGQGNTIYF
few	TRBV4-1	TRBD1	TRBJ1-6	TGCGCCAGCAGCCAATATGTACAGGGGGAGAATTCACCCCTCCACTTT	CASSQYVQGENSPLHF
.	TRBV19	TRBD1	TRBJ1-1	TGTGCCAGTAGTATGGACAGGGGATGGACTGAAGCTTTCTTT	CASSMDRGWTEAFF
many	TRBV7-6	.	TRBJ2-3	TGTGCCAGCAGTCGGGGACCGGGTTCCACAGATACGCAGTATTTT	CASSRGPGSTDTQYF
.	TRBV6-1	.	TRBJ1-6	TGTGCCAGCAGCATGACAGACCCTAATTCACCCCTCCACTTT	CASSMTDPNSPLHF
.	TRBV19	.	TRBJ2-2	TGTGCCAGTACATTTCACGGCGACGCCAGAGGCGGGGAGCTGTTTTTT	CASTFHGDARGGELFF
.	TRBV6-5	.	TRBJ1-1	TGTGCCAACAGTCCTCTGGGGAACACTGAAGCTTTCTTT	CANSPLGNTEAFF
.	TRBV13	.	TRBJ2-6	TGTGCCAGCACCTCGAGGGGGGCTGGGGCCAACGTCCTGACTTTC	CASTSRGAGANVLTF